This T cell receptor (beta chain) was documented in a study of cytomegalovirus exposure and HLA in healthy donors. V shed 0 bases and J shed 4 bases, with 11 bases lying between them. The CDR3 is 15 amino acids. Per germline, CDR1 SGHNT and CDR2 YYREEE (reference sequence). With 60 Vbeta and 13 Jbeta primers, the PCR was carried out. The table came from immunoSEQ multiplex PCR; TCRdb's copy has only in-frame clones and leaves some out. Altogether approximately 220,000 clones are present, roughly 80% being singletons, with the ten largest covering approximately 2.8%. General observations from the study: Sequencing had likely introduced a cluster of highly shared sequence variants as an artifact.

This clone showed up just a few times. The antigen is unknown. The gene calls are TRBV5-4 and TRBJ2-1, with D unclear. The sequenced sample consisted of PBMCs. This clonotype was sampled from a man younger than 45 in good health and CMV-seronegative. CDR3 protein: CASSLAPEPYNEQFF. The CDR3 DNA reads TGTGCCAGCAGCTTGGCACCCGAGCCTTACAATGAGCAGTTCTTC.